The present T cell receptor (beta chain) was sequenced within a study of CD8 T cell repertoires and HIV-1 epitope variants. The wider study: An uncultured baseline aliquot held 1M T cells. Study-wide results and caveats: Of eight or nine antigen-specific beta clonotypes, six appeared to cross-react with escape variants.

This clone was detected only a few times. Its antigen is still unknown. V was shortened by 3 bases and J by 6 bases, with 15 bases between the two germline ends. Germline lookup yields CDR1 SEHNR and CDR2 FQNEAQ (reference sequence). The CDR3 is made up of 16 amino acids. Profiling relied on immunoSEQ multiplex PCR, and the TCRdb table lists in-frame clones only, not all of them. The profile shows almost 6,000 clones, around 66% of them singletons. The rearrangement joins TRBV7-9 to TRBJ1-6, with D possibly being TRBD1 (6 bases). The sample consisted of cultured CD8+ T cells derived from PBMCs. The receptor was isolated from a male donor with HIV. CDR3 in amino acids: CASSLDSWEGNSPLHF. The CDR3 DNA reads TGTGCCAGCAGCTTGGACAGCTGGGAGGGTAATTCACCCCTCCACTTT.